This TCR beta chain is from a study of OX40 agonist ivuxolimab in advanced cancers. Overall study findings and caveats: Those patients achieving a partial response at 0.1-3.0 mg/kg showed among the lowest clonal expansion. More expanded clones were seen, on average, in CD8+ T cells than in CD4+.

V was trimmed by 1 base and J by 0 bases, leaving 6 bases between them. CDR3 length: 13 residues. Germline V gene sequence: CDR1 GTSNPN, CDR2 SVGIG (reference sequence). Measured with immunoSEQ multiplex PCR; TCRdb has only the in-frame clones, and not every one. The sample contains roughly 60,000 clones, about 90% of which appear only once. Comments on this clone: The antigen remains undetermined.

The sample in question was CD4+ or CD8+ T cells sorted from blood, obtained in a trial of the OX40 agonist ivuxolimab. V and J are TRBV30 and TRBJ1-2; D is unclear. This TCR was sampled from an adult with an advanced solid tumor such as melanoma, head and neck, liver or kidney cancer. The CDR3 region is CAWSAATNYGYTF. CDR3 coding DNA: TGTGCCTGGAGTGCTGCTACTAACTATGGCTACACCTTC.